A single sample gave rise to the 18 T cell receptor beta chains below, sequenced in a study of tumor-infiltrating lymphocytes in primary liver carcinoma. TCR beta cDNA was reverse-transcribed from around 0.55 ug of total RNA. The reaction used a constant-region primer and ProtoScript II reverse transcriptase. Slightly modified ARM-PCR served as the procedure for the TCR beta libraries. These libraries came from three rounds of nested multiplex PCR. Rounds one and two of PCR, each of roughly 10 cycles, were primed with TRBV1-TRBV30 forward primers and a C-beta reverse primer. TCRdb called the multiplex PCR reads again in MiXCR, with one record for every CDR3 protein. Among 95,000 to 150,000 distinct CDR3 sequences listed, 65% were seen once. Total RNA and DNA came together from about 19-30 mg of bulk tissue without cell sorting. Sequenced sample: liver tumor tissue from sampling region 1. Subset given: tumor region T1, superior pole. Receptors were obtained from a woman aged 55-70 years with primary liver carcinoma and hepatitis B virus infection.

In its sample, this clonotype was seen many times. This chain joins TRBV12-3 or TRBV12-4 and TRBJ2-5; D gene unclear. This CDR3 spans 14 amino acids. Deletions cut 5 bases from V and 1 base from J, with 11 bases between. The CDR3 sequence is CASSDPPTQETQYF. CDR3 sequence (DNA): TGTGCCAGCAGTGACCCTCCCACCCAAGAGACCCAGTACTTC.

On this clonotype itself: Compared with germline, one end of the junction differs, possibly owing to a read error. This sequence joins TRBV11-2 and TRBJ2-3; D may be TRBD2 (5 bases). The CDR3 extends over 14 amino acids. Germline CDR1 SGHAT, CDR2 FQNNGV. For the CDR3, the DNA is TGTGCCAGCAACCCCCACCTGGAGGCAGATATGCAGTATTTT. Amino acids: CASNPHLEADMQYF.

As to this clonotype: An end of the junction does not agree with germline; a read error may underlie this. This chain uses TRBV11-2 with TRBJ2-2; D tentatively reads TRBD1 or TRBD2 (5 bases each). Germline V gene sequence: CDR1 SGHAT, CDR2 FQNNGV. The CDR3 sequence is 13 residues long. The CDR3 nucleotides are TGTGCCAGCAGTCCGTTTACTCTGGGGGAGCTATCTTTT. It specifies CASSPFTLGELSF.

A note on this clonotype: One end of the junction does not line up with germline, which may come from a read error. The gene calls are TRBV11-3 and TRBJ2-3; 7 bases agree with TRBD1. The CDR3 extends over 13 amino acids. Germline V CDR1 and CDR2: SGHNT, YENEEA. CDR3 nucleotides: TGTACCAGCAGCGTCCGGGACAGAGATACGCAGTGTTTT. It codes for CTSSVRDRDTQCF.

This chain links TRBV5-4 with TRBJ2-7, with TRBD1 matching over 8 bases. CDR3 length: 15 amino acids. V dropped 4 bases and J dropped 6; count of bases not matched to a gene: 12. Germline V gene lookup returns CDR1 SGHNT and CDR2 YYREEE (reference sequence). The CDR3 region is CASSTGGGVVVEQYF. CDR3 in DNA: TGTGCCAGCAGCACAGGGGGAGGTGTGGTTGTCGAGCAGTACTTC.

Points on this clonotype: The junction and the germline gene differ at one end; a read error may be behind it. The chain combines TRBV11-2 with TRBJ2-1; D uncertain. CDR3 length: 16 residues. Germline CDR1 SGHAT, CDR2 FQNNGV. CDR3 sequence: CASSLGVKRSYNEKFF. CDR3 coding DNA: TGTGCCAGCAGCTTGGGCGTCAAGAGGTCCTACAATGAGAAGTTCTTC.

As to this clonotype: A much larger clone differs by one base, so this may be a read error. The chain recombines TRBV6-2 or TRBV6-3 with TRBJ2-7, with a weak D call TRBD1 (5 bases). This CDR3 has 16 amino acids. The germline V gene encodes CDR1 MNHEY and CDR2 SVGEGT. The CDR3 here is CANSYSHRRGTYEQYF. CDR3 DNA: TGTGCCAACAGTTACTCGCACAGGCGAGGAACCTACGAGCAGTACTTC.

The chain uses TRBV3-1 and TRBJ2-5; the match to TRBD2 covers 12 bases. V dropped 4 bases and J dropped 1; count of bases not matched to a gene: 1. Germline V lookup: CDR1 LGHDT, CDR2 YNNKEL (reference sequence). CDR3 length: 15 amino acids. The CDR3 sequence: CASSPSGRVQETQYF. As DNA, the CDR3 is TGTGCCAGCAGCCCTAGCGGGAGGGTCCAAGAGACCCAGTACTTC.

Concerning this clonotype itself: As the CDR3 is not closed by the conserved phenylalanine or tryptophan, this likely results from a read error. The V gene is TRBV11-2, the J gene TRBJ1-1, with D tentatively TRBD1 (5 bases). From germline, CDR1 is SGHAT and CDR2 FQNNGV. The CDR3 has 12 amino acids. The CDR3 region is CANSRTGAEAFY. The CDR3, as DNA: TGTGCCAACAGCCGAACAGGCGCTGAAGCTTTCTAT.

V usage is TRBV7-9 and J usage is TRBJ1-1; D is unclear. Germline values: CDR1 SEHNR, CDR2 FQNEAQ (reference sequence). CDR3 length equals 13 residues. V was cut by 10 bases and J by 5 bases, with 17 bases left in between. The CDR3 is CATNSELKTEAFF. The CDR3, as DNA: TGTGCCACCAACAGCGAACTTAAGACTGAAGCTTTCTTT. The full variable domain, in which reference TRBV7-9 and TRBJ1-1 provide the parts outside the CDR3, is DTGVSQNPRHKITKRGQNVTFRCDPISEHNRLYWYRQTLGQGPEFLTYFQNEAQLEKSRLLSDRFSAERPKGSFSTLEIQRTEQGDSAMYLCATNSELKTEAFFGQGTRLTVV.

About this clonotype: At one end the junction does not follow the germline gene, possibly because of a read error. The chain combines TRBV5-1 with TRBJ1-4; 7 nucleotides line up with TRBD1. CDR1 is SGHRS, CDR2 YFSETQ, per germline. The CDR3 sequence is 15 residues long. CDR3 nucleotides: TGCGCCAACAGCTACACAGGGGCTTGGGATGAAAAACTGTTTTTT. Residues: CANSYTGAWDEKLFF.

Concerning this clonotype itself: A much larger clone differs by one base, so this may be a read error. No conserved phenylalanine or tryptophan ends this CDR3, so it is likely a read error. The genes are TRBV5-4 and TRBJ1-1; no firm D call. CDR3 size: 13 residues. V was clipped by 5 bases and J by 0 bases, with 8 bases between them. Germline V gives CDR1 SGHNT, CDR2 YYREEE (reference sequence). CDR3 amino acids: CASRAEMNTEAFL. The CDR3 bases are TGTGCCAGCAGGGCAGAGATGAACACTGAAGCTTTCCTT.

With regard to this clonotype: The CDR3 ends on some other residue instead of the conserved phenylalanine or tryptophan, so this is likely a read error. This chain joins TRBV5-6 and TRBJ2-7; the D gene is possibly TRBD1 (6 bases). Trimming took 2 bases from V and 4 from J, leaving 13 bases between them. Per the germline V gene, CDR1 is SGHDT and CDR2 is YYEEEE. The CDR3 runs to 14 residues. CDR3 amino acids: CASSFGRGNYEQYL. CDR3 bases: TGTGCCAGCAGCTTCGGCAGGGGAAATTACGAGCAGTACCTC.

About this clonotype: An end of the junction does not agree with germline; a read error may underlie this. The V gene is TRBV11-2, the J gene TRBJ2-1, with 10 nucleotides matching TRBD2. In germline, CDR1 is SGHAT, CDR2 FQNNGV. This CDR3 is 19 amino acids long. CDR3 DNA sequence: TGCGCCAGCAGCTTAGGATCGAGCGGGAGGGCCTTGACCTACAATGAGCAGTTCTTC. Its protein is CASSLGSSGRALTYNEQFF.

In the case of this clonotype: A read error may be the cause here, since a much bigger clone is one base away. This chain uses TRBV5-8 with TRBJ2-2, with D possibly matching TRBD1 (6 bases). Germline V gives CDR1 SGHTS, CDR2 YDEGEE. V was pared by 9 bases and J by 3 bases, with 21 bases between. This CDR3 has 16 residues. The CDR3 DNA follows: TGTGCCATCAGGCCGAGCTGGGGGCAGGACACCGGGGAGCTGTTTTTT. This gives the protein CAIRPSWGQDTGELFF. The full variable domain, with the rest looked up from reference TRBV5-8 and TRBJ2-2, is EAGVTQSPTHLIKTRGQQATLRCSPISGHTSVYWYQQALGLGLQFLLWYDEGEERNRGNFPPRFSGRQFPNYSSELNVNALELEDSALYLCAIRPSWGQDTGELFFGEGSRLTVL.

This clonotype was found a few times. The CDR3 loop reads CASSSPAGRHNEQFF. The CDR3 DNA is TGTGCCAGCAGTTCCCCGGCAGGGCGCCACAATGAGCAGTTCTTC. The chain has TRBV28 and TRBJ2-1; D may be TRBD1 (5 bases). The ends were cut back, 4 bases at V and 5 bases at J, with 15 bases in the middle. CDR1 is MDHEN, CDR2 SYDVKM, per germline. The CDR3 has 15 residues.

This clonotype occurred once. A read error may explain this, as a much larger clone is one base away. The CDR3 carries no conserved terminal phenylalanine or tryptophan, so it likely arises from a read error. The V and J genes are TRBV6-5 and TRBJ2-7, with D possibly being TRBD2 (7 bases). Trimming removed 7 bases from V and 6 bases from J, with 16 bases in between. This CDR3 has 13 residues. Germline-derived CDR1 and CDR2 are MNHEY and SVGAGI. DNA of the CDR3: TGTGCCAGCACTCAGGGGAGGGGGAGCGAGCAGTACATC. It is translated as CASTQGRGSEQYI.

In regard to this clonotype: A read error is likely, as this CDR3 ends without the conserved phenylalanine or tryptophan. The chain combines TRBV28 with TRBJ2-1, with D tentatively TRBD2 (6 bases). The CDR3 totals 15 residues. Germline CDR1 reads MDHEN; CDR2 reads SYDVKM. Between the trimmed V and J ends, which lost 4 bases and 9 bases, there was a span of 19 bases. CDR3 sequence (DNA): TGTGCCAGCAGTTCCCGACAGTCGCGGGGCATTGAGCAGTTCCTC. Protein product: CASSSRQSRGIEQFL.